The entry that follows covers one TCR beta chain sequence. Its antigen is unidentified. The beta constant-region primer was an equimolar mix of two oligonucleotides covering TRBC1 and TRBC2. The ligated cDNA underwent four PCR rounds using SP2 and nested alpha and beta constant-region primers. TCRdb reprocessed the UMI-ligation and nested PCR reads via MiXCR and lists one record per CDR3 protein. Among about 90,000 distinct CDR3 sequences listed, roughly 12% were seen once. The CDR3 contains 11 residues. Germline V lookup: CDR1 MNHEY, CDR2 SVGAGI. V dropped 4 bases and J dropped 4 bases, with 3 bases sitting between them. The data stem from a study of naive and memory T cell subsets. Study results and limitations: A few larger clonotypes appeared in naive repertoires, especially CD8, possibly memory cells re-expressing CD45RA. Clonotypes are single alpha or beta chains, not paired receptors.

Source material: naive CD4+ T cells from blood. The V gene is TRBV6-5, the J gene TRBJ2-3; the D is unclear. The clonotype originates from a human donor in good health. CDR3 bases: TGTGCCAGCAGTTGGCCAGATACGCAGTATTTT. Translating it yields CASSWPDTQYF.